A single sample gave rise to the 18 T cell receptor beta chains below, sequenced in a study of PD-L1 blockade in urothelial cancer (dated by TCRdb to between 2016 and 2019). The library was produced with the immunoSEQ multiplex PCR assay. TCRdb took this table from immuneACCESS and kept in-frame rearrangements with V and J called. Such tables lack part of the clones; where checked against another copy, unresolved V genes explain under half of the gap, and the rest is unexplained. Present in this sample are about 29,000 clones, approximately 89% of which were seen just once. The top ten hold about 3% of the sample. The sequencing used PBMCs, collected around atezolizumab (anti-PD-L1) treatment. The receptors derive from a man over 45 with urothelial cancer.

The V gene is TRBV14, the J gene TRBJ2-7; 10 positions agree with TRBD1. The CDR3 is 16 residues long. The V and J ends lost 7 bases and 3 bases, in that order; junction bases with no gene match: 12. The germline gives CDR1 SGHDN, CDR2 FVKESK. CDR3 sequence: CASNLDRGPYRYEQYF. The CDR3, as DNA: TGTGCCAGCAATTTAGACAGGGGGCCCTATCGCTACGAGCAGTACTTC. Looking up the rest from reference TRBV14 and TRBJ2-7 gives the full variable domain: EAGVTQFPSHSVIEKGQTVTLRCDPISGHDNLYWYRRVMGKEIKFLLHFVKESKQDESGMPNNRFLAERTGGTYSTLKVQPAELEDSGVYFCASNLDRGPYRYEQYFGPGTRLTVT.

The chain employs TRBV12-5 and TRBJ2-7; TRBD1 might be the D (6 bases). CDR1 and CDR2 from the germline V gene are LGHNT and FRNRAP. CDR3 length: 17 amino acids. Trimming took 5 bases from V and 0 from J, leaving 20 bases between them. In nucleotides, the CDR3 is TGTGCTAGTGGTCTCCAAACCGGGACACCGAGCTCCTACGAGCAGTACTTC. Translation: CASGLQTGTPSSYEQYF.

This clone appeared a single time. The gene calls are TRBV27 and TRBJ2-3; 7 positions match TRBD2. Germline CDR1 reads MNHEY; CDR2 reads SMNVEV (reference sequence). This CDR3 contains 15 residues. V trimming: 7 bases; J trimming: 3 bases; junction bases outside the gene matches: 10. CDR3 in DNA: TGTGCCAGCAAGTCTCCGGGAGGAAGGACAGATACGCAGTATTTT. Translation: CASKSPGGRTDTQYF.

The V and J genes are TRBV27 and TRBJ1-1; D gene unclear. The CDR3 contains 11 residues. The germline gives CDR1 MNHEY, CDR2 SMNVEV (reference sequence). Trimming took 6 bases from V and 7 from J, leaving 9 bases between them. CDR3 DNA: TGTGCCAGCAGGATGCGAAATGAAGCTTTCTTT. This codes for CASRMRNEAFF.

V gene TRBV15 combines with J gene TRBJ2-1; the match to TRBD2 covers 10 bases. V was clipped by 5 bases and J by 4 bases; unmatched bases: 29. Germline V gene sequence: CDR1 LNHNV, CDR2 YYDKDF (reference sequence). The CDR3 has 23 residues. The CDR3 DNA is TGTGCCACCAGCCCCAGGTTCGATTCGGAGGGTGGGCCTAGCGGGAGATCTTACAATGAGCAGTTCTTC. Its protein product is CATSPRFDSEGGPSGRSYNEQFF.

The V call is TRBV27, the J call TRBJ1-2, with D unclear. Germline V lookup: CDR1 MNHEY, CDR2 SMNVEV (reference sequence). V was shortened by 6 bases and J by 6 bases, with 20 bases between the two germline ends. The CDR3 totals 15 residues. CDR3 protein: CASSARLRVTDGYTF. The CDR3 DNA is TGTGCCAGCAGCGCCAGACTAAGGGTCACGGATGGCTACACCTTC.

V and J are TRBV27 and TRBJ2-2, with D possibly being TRBD2 (5 bases). CDR3 length equals 13 residues. Trimming stripped 3 bases from V and 7 bases from J, with 9 bases between. The germline gives CDR1 MNHEY, CDR2 SMNVEV (reference sequence). In DNA form, the CDR3 reads TGTGCCAGCAGTTTTTCGGGGATCGGGGAGCTGTTTTTT. Amino acid sequence: CASSFSGIGELFF.

This CDR3 reads CASSDWTGGTGLFYEQYF. DNA of the CDR3: TGTGCCAGCAGTGATTGGACAGGGGGCACAGGTTTATTCTACGAGCAGTACTTC. The chain uses TRBV25-1 and TRBJ2-7; 11 bases are a match to TRBD1. Trimming at V came to 3 bases and at J to 3 bases, leaving 13 bases not matched to a gene. The CDR3 length is 18 residues. CDR1 and CDR2 from the germline V gene are MGHDK and SYGVNS.

This clone occurred once. The CDR3 is CASSDRISTDTQYF. CDR3 nucleotide sequence: TGTGCCAGCAGCGACAGAATTAGCACAGATACGCAGTATTTT. The chain links TRBV6-5 to TRBJ2-3, with D possibly matching TRBD1 (5 bases). Germline V CDR1 and CDR2: MNHEY, SVGAGI. V was pared by 6 bases and J by 0 bases, with 10 bases between. The CDR3 totals 14 residues.

V gene TRBV6-1 combines with J gene TRBJ2-7; 11 bases map to TRBD1. CDR1 is MNHNS, CDR2 SASEGT, per germline. V shed 6 bases, J shed 2 bases, and the junction held 3 bases outside the gene matches. The CDR3 runs 14 residues. The CDR3 loop is CASSLDRGPYEQYF. The CDR3 DNA is TGTGCCAGCAGCCTGGACAGGGGGCCCTACGAGCAGTACTTC.

This sequence joins TRBV9 and TRBJ1-6; TRBD1 matches 10 bases. From germline, CDR1 is SGDLS and CDR2 YYNGEE. The CDR3 length is 15 residues. The trim removed 5 bases at V and 7 bases at J, leaving 6 bases unmatched. The CDR3 loop reads CASSQTGGTNSPLHF. CDR3 sequence (DNA): TGTGCCAGCAGTCAGACAGGGGGCACGAATTCACCCCTCCACTTT.

The CDR3: CASSQGQGNQPQHF. As DNA, the CDR3 is TGCGCCAGCAGCCAAGGACAGGGGAATCAGCCCCAGCATTTT. The chain is built from TRBV4-1 and TRBJ1-5; 8 positions match TRBD1. V was clipped by 1 base and J by 4 bases; unmatched bases: 0. Germline assignment: CDR1 MGHRA and CDR2 YSYEKL. The CDR3 totals 14 residues.

The chain has TRBV7-6 and TRBJ1-1; 7 bases agree with TRBD1. V lost 3 bases, J lost 3 bases, and 7 bases stayed unmatched. CDR1 and CDR2 from the germline V gene are SGHVS and FNYEAQ. CDR3 length equals 15 residues. The CDR3 region has the DNA TGTGCCAGCAGCTTTCGGACGCAGGGGGACACTGAAGCTTTCTTT. The encoded protein is CASSFRTQGDTEAFF.

V usage is TRBV4-2 and J usage is TRBJ1-4; 12 bases align to TRBD1. The germline CDR1 and CDR2 sequences are LGHNA and YNFKEQ. The CDR3 contains 19 residues. V lost 0 bases to trimming and J lost 3 bases; unmatched junction nucleotides: 8. The CDR3 bases are TGTGCCAGCAGCCAAGAGGGGACAGGGGGCGCGCGGGCTAATGAAAAACTGTTTTTT. Translating it yields CASSQEGTGGARANEKLFF.

V usage is TRBV19 and J usage is TRBJ2-5; 8 nucleotides align to TRBD1. CDR1 is LNHDA and CDR2 is SQIVND in the germline V gene (reference sequence). V dropped 1 base and J dropped 5; count of bases not matched to a gene: 6. CDR3 length: 15 residues. The chain's CDR3 is CASSIGTGWTETQYF. The CDR3 DNA reads TGTGCCAGTAGTATAGGGACAGGGTGGACGGAGACCCAGTACTTC.

The gene calls are TRBV5-6 and TRBJ1-2, with D possibly TRBD1 on 6 matching bases. V was cut by 7 bases and J by 5 bases, with 12 bases left in between. CDR1 is SGHDT and CDR2 is YYEEEE in the germline V gene. The CDR3 loop spans 12 amino acids. The CDR3 DNA is TGTGCCAGCCGGACAGAAGAATATGGCTACACCTTC. It yields the protein CASRTEEYGYTF.

This chain joins TRBV5-1 and TRBJ2-2, with 7 positions matching TRBD1. Germline CDR1 is SGHRS and CDR2 is YFSETQ. The ends lost 4 bases at V and 4 bases at J; junction bases unmatched: 13. CDR3 length equals 17 residues. CDR3 sequence (DNA): TGCGCCAGCAGCCAAAGGACAAGGGGGCGCGGCACCGGGGAGCTGTTTTTT. The encoded protein is CASSQRTRGRGTGELFF.

The V and J genes are TRBV30 and TRBJ1-2; D is ambiguous. Trimming removed 8 bases at V and 1 base at J, with 11 bases between. Germline CDR1 is GTSNPN and CDR2 is SVGIG (reference sequence). This CDR3 contains 12 residues. The CDR3 region has the DNA TGTGCCGGAATTTACAGTAACTATGGCTACACCTTC. Its translation is CAGIYSNYGYTF.